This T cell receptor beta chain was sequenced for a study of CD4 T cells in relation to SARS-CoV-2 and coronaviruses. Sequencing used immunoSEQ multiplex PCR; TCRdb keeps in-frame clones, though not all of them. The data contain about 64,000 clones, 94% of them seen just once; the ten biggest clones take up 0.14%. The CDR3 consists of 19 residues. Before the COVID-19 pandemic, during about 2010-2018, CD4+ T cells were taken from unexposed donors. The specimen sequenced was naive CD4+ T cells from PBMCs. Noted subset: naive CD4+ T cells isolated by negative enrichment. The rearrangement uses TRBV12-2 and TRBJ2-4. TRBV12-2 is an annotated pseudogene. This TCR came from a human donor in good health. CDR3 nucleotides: TGTGCAAGTCGCTTAGCGTCTACCCTCGGGCCCGTAGCCAAAAACATTCAGTACTTC. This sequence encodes CASRLASTLGPVAKNIQYF.